This T cell receptor beta chain was found in a study of Graves' ophthalmopathy and Graves' hyperthyroidism (dated by TCRdb to between 2018 and 2020). Some background on the complete study: Peripheral blood was collected at initial diagnosis, before any treatment. T-cell repertoires of thyroid tissue and blood were compared in about 6 hyperthyroidism patients. The independent validation cohort included 18 to 20 hyperthyroidism patients plus 17 patients who later progressed from hyperthyroidism to ophthalmopathy. In total, under 150 blood samples were TCR-sequenced: some 40 ophthalmopathy, some 72 hyperthyroidism and approximately 17 hyperthyroidism-to-ophthalmopathy patients. The study used TCR beta repertoire signatures to distinguish Graves' ophthalmopathy from Graves' hyperthyroidism and to predict progression to ophthalmopathy. For training and testing, the 100 or so patients in the discovery cohort were randomly divided in a 7:3 ratio. A discovery set of 90 to 100 patients (around 45 ophthalmopathy, approximately 58 stable hyperthyroidism) was enrolled to explore V-J signatures distinguishing ophthalmopathy from hyperthyroidism. Following sample collection, hyperthyroidism patients were given methimazole at a starting dose of 30 mg daily, and ophthalmopathy patients were given high-dose intravenous methylprednisolone.

Hyperthyroidism was defined as stable when no progression to ophthalmopathy occurred within 18 months of follow-up. Patients with hyperthyroidism were aged 18 to 65 years, had been newly diagnosed, and had a disease duration of less than 2 months. Patients were excluded if they had other autoimmune diseases, uncontrolled infections, pregnancy or lactation. Diagnosis relied on clinical symptoms, serum thyroxine, TRAb, thyroid ultrasound and orbital computed tomography. Using Ficoll-Paque density gradient centrifugation, PBMCs were isolated from less than 13 ml of fresh peripheral blood. Total RNA was extracted using Trizol reagent, and RNA quality was checked on an Agilent 2100 Bioanalyzer. CDR1 and CDR2, looked up from the germline V gene, are MNHNS and SASEGT. Including cysteine and phenylalanine, the CDR3 has 15 amino acids. The entry retains the CDR3 DNA only, 45 bases that are in frame from base 1. The V and J ends are trimmed by 5 bases and 3 bases, leaving 16 bases between them.

Study-wide findings and limitations: In cross-validation, the 13-signature model distinguished ophthalmopathy from stable hyperthyroidism with 85% to 90% sensitivity and nearly 82% specificity, and in the test set the corresponding values were approximately 80% and 68%. In validation, the model predicted ophthalmopathy progression with nearly 71% sensitivity and roughly 72% specificity; some 13 predicted patients were CT-confirmed with GO in a median of about 6.1 months. Sample size was not predetermined statistically, and investigators were not blinded to group allocation. Most expanded thyroid clonotypes with a frequency above 0.001 also appeared in blood, which suggests that blood repertoires may reflect the immune response in the thyroid.

For repertoire sequencing, TCR beta CDR3 regions were amplified from RNA transcripts. The first round was an RT-PCR using HTBI primers with the Qiagen OneStep RT-PCR kit, and this first round was followed by a second-round multiplex PCR, then size selection and purification. The libraries underwent paired-end sequencing with 100 bp reads on an Illumina HiSeq2000. Per the authors' processing: Reads were processed with SOAPnuke, discarding reads with adapters, uncalled bases, mean Phred below 15, or no exact constant-primer or identifier match. COPE v1.2.5 was used to merge the high-quality paired reads. Each unique nucleotide sequence was defined as a clonotype, and clonotypes were aligned to IMGT TRB V, D and J references with MiTCR v1.1. Only V-J combinations with frequency above 0.0001 were analysed, covering approximately 99% of repertoires. For each V-J combination, a TCR clonal expansion and chaos score was defined as F50 clonal expansion divided by the chaos observed in the TCRdist matrix. Welch's t-statistics and random forest were used to reduce features to 13 V-J combinations, which were fed into a naive Bayes classifier. Thyroid-blood repertoire similarity was quantified with the Morisita-Horn index. TCRdb took the public reads, trimmed them with fastp at Q25, ran MiXCR for clone calling and kept in-frame beta chains. Merged by CDR3 protein, the rows form single entries marked with the most common genes and DNA. These V and J calls rely on TCRdb rather than the paper's analysis. This sample gives 400,000 or so distinct CDR3 sequences in total; 15% of them show up just once. Approximately 7% of the sample belongs to the ten largest clones.

This clonotype was counted at least ten times. Its binding antigen is unknown. No per-base quality is available; no much larger clone lies one base away. Sequencing used peripheral blood. The V gene is TRBV6-1 and the J gene is TRBJ1-2; tentative D gene TRBD1, with 6 bases matching. The TCR sequence derives from a woman younger than 35 with stable Graves' hyperthyroidism. Donor details come from another sample of the same person, matched by shared clones. The CDR3 has the sequence CASSQGGAGDYGYTF. The DNA sequence follows: TGTGCCAGCAGTCAAGGGGGGGCCGGGGACTATGGCTACACCTTC.